This T cell receptor (beta chain) was found in a study of cytomegalovirus exposure and HLA in healthy donors. The wider study: Samples from HLA-typed donors yielded approximately 88 million unique TCRs in an early data release.

The table lists this clone with a few counts. What it binds is not known. Findings and limits, study-wide: Under in vitro conditions, a few CMV-associated chains were confirmed as specific for CMV antigens. Near-uniform donor sequencing depth was presumed by presence/absence analyses.

CDR3 length equals 13 residues. V lost 7 bases and J lost 2, with 10 bases in between. Germline V lookup: CDR1 SNHLY, CDR2 FYNNEI. The PCR contained 60 Vbeta and 13 Jbeta primers. Original analysis: As a later analysis found, there were 80 million or so unique TCR beta chains, of which some 9.9 million were shared. Repertoires were generated with immunoSEQ multiplex PCR, while TCRdb's copy carries only in-frame clones and drops some. The D gene and trimming were derived from the DNA, and the V and J assignments and clone size from that table. The sample lists 110,000 or so clones; under 90% were seen once.

The J gene is TRBJ2-3, the V gene TRBV2; unclear D gene. This TCR came from a woman aged 18-30 years in good health and CMV-seronegative. Sequencing was done on a sample of PBMCs. CDR3 bases: TGTGCCAGCAATGGAGTCTTCACAGATACGCAGTATTTT. This gives the protein CASNGVFTDTQYF.